The present TCR beta chain was sequenced within a study of blood T cell repertoires in COVID-19. Study overall: Sample material is recorded as cDNA or gDNA derived from T cells, B-cell-depleted T cells, or PBMCs.

TCRdb keeps only in-frame clones here, not all; method: immunoSEQ multiplex PCR. This sample yields about 71,000 clones, of which approximately 92% are seen a single time; 2.7% belongs to the top ten. Per the germline V gene, CDR1 is ENHRY and CDR2 is SYGVKD. This CDR3 is built from 19 residues. J lost 1 base, V lost 3 bases, and 16 bases had no gene match. The sequenced sample consisted of peripheral blood. The source of this sequence is a man in his fifties or sixties with acute or convalescent COVID-19. This chain links TRBV10-3 with TRBJ2-7; TRBD2 matches at 9 bases. CDR3 residues: CAISDGPAQVAGESYEQYV. CDR3 sequence (DNA): TGTGCCATCAGTGACGGCCCGGCCCAGGTAGCGGGAGAGTCCTACGAGCAGTACGTC.